The rows below give T cell receptor beta chains drawn from one sample of a study of blood T cell repertoires in COVID-19. The repertoire was sequenced with immunoSEQ multiplex PCR; TCRdb's copy has only in-frame clones and lacks some. The repertoire holds roughly 160,000 clones, around nine tenths seen once, with 9% to 12% in the top ten. The sequencing sample was made of peripheral blood. Source of these receptors: an older woman with COVID-19, enrolled during active disease. The CDR3 runs from the conserved cysteine through the conserved F or W. The order of the fields is clone size, V gene, J gene, D gene, CDR3 protein, CDR3 DNA. A D gene is named only where the DNA matches it firmly. For some rows the clone size is stated as once, few or many, or as a class when expanded; others skip it.

.	TRBV5-8	TRBJ1-4	.	CASSLLGQTTNEKLFF	TGTGCCAGCAGCTTGTTAGGACAAACAACTAATGAAAAACTGTTTTTT
once	TRBV5-1	TRBJ1-1	.	CASSLEQGGLGTEAFF	TGCGCCAGCAGCTTGGAGCAAGGAGGACTGGGCACTGAAGCTTTCTTT
few	TRBV6-5	TRBJ1-2	TRBD1	CASSFLDRGHGYTF	TGTGCCAGCAGTTTCCTGGACAGGGGGCATGGCTACACCTTC
.	TRBV2	TRBJ2-5	TRBD2	CASFPSGLAGGTKETQYF	TGTGCCAGCTTCCCTTCTGGACTAGCGGGGGGAACGAAAGAGACCCAGTACTTC
.	TRBV12-3/TRBV12-4	TRBJ2-5	.	CASSLAYGETQYF	TGTGCCAGCAGTTTAGCGTACGGAGAGACCCAGTACTTC
.	TRBV5-1	TRBJ1-1	TRBD1	CASGRDRVTNTEAFF	TGCGCCAGCGGCCGGGACAGAGTAACGAACACTGAAGCTTTCTTT
.	TRBV19	TRBJ1-2	.	CASSIKIKRSPSDYGYTF	TGTGCCAGTAGTATTAAGATCAAGAGAAGTCCGTCGGACTATGGCTACACCTTC
few	TRBV19	TRBJ1-6	TRBD1	CASSWNGQGGSPLHF	TGTGCCAGTAGTTGGAACGGGCAGGGGGGATCACCCCTCCACTTT
.	TRBV2	TRBJ1-4	.	CASSELGRDEKLFF	TGTGCCAGCAGTGAGTTAGGGAGAGATGAAAAACTGTTTTTT
once	TRBV30	TRBJ1-1	.	CARGLLRGEAFF	TGTGCCCGGGGATTACTAAGGGGAGAAGCTTTCTTT
.	TRBV5-1	TRBJ2-3	TRBD2	CASSFQAAGPTDTQYF	TGCGCCAGCAGCTTTCAGGCAGCGGGGCCCACAGATACGCAGTATTTT
.	TRBV30	TRBJ1-4	.	CAWSALGLAEKLFF	TGTGCCTGGAGTGCCCTCGGACTGGCTGAAAAACTGTTTTTT
.	TRBV28	TRBJ1-6	.	CASSPTPVLNSYNSPLHF	TGTGCCAGCAGTCCTACCCCCGTACTGAACTCCTATAATTCACCCCTCCACTTT